The clone carrying this T cell receptor (beta chain) was counted only a few times. Expressed TCRB transcripts were sequenced because the isolated RNA had all been reverse transcribed beforehand. Assay used: immunoSEQ multiplex PCR; TCRdb lists only in-frame clones, some missing. The top ten clones hold 0.25% to 0.3% of a sample with over 40,000 clones, approximately 49% of them seen once. The data stem from a study of beta chain features in type 1 diabetes. Overall study context: Age, gender and cell yields were alike across patients and healthy donors.

Germline CDR1 SGHTA, CDR2 FQGNSA. V shed 2 bases and J 4 bases; nucleotides not matched to a gene: 5. There are 16 residues in the CDR3. Sorting gave populations that all exceeded 95% purity. This TCR derives from a woman in her twenties or thirties in good health. V is TRBV7-2 and J is TRBJ1-5, with 10 bases aligning to TRBD1. The material sequenced was stem cell memory CD4+ T cells from blood. The CDR3 nucleotides read TGTGCCAGCAGCTTATACGGACAGGGGGGGAATCAGCCCCAGCATTTT. It specifies CASSLYGQGGNQPQHF.